The T cell receptor (beta chain) under discussion was sequenced for a study of glioma-infiltrating T cells after dendritic cell vaccination. Across the study: The vaccine used monocyte-derived dendritic cells pulsed overnight with autologous tumor lysate.

Primers: 60 V beta forward and 13 J beta reverse. Generated by immunoSEQ multiplex PCR, the TCRdb table keeps only in-frame clones and is missing some. The sample has 90,000 to 110,000 clones; 90% are singletons. Noted time point: after dendritic cell vaccination, including at tumor progression/relapse. Germline V lookup: CDR1 SGHRS, CDR2 YFSETQ. The CDR3 covers 13 residues. Trimming left V 1 base short and J 1 base short, with 5 bases between. This TCR was sampled from a human donor with glioblastoma. Specimen: blood, collected after dendritic cell vaccination. The chain is built from TRBV5-1 and TRBJ1-2, with D hard to call. Here the CDR3 DNA reads TGCGCCAGCAGCTTGAGCTATAACTATGGCTACACCTTC. It is translated as CASSLSYNYGYTF.